This T cell receptor (beta chain) was identified during a study of blood T cells in healthy people across ages. Study-wide findings and caveats: CMV infection status of these donors was not known.

In germline, CDR1 is MGHRA, CDR2 YSYEKL. The CDR3 consists of 15 residues. The V end was cut by 0 bases, the J end by 6 bases, with 12 bases between. Concerning this clonotype itself: Antigen: not known.

Next came a second PCR, run for about 6 to 12 cycles, which used a sample-barcoded 5' primer along with a J-beta primer mix. All samples yielded 3 million or more CDR3-containing paired-end reads. From the 5' RACE reads, TCRdb called clonotypes with MiXCR, one entry per CDR3 protein. The sample yields some 900,000 distinct CDR3 sequences, 25% to 30% seen once. Investigators took roughly 9.5 milliliters of peripheral blood from every donor. The chain couples TRBV4-1 to TRBJ2-1; D not resolved. This sequence originates from a woman older than 75 in good health. Input material: blood. The CDR3 DNA reads as TGCGCCAGCAGCCAAGACCTCGGGCTCTTCAATGAGCAGTTCTTC. Translation gives CASSQDLGLFNEQFF.